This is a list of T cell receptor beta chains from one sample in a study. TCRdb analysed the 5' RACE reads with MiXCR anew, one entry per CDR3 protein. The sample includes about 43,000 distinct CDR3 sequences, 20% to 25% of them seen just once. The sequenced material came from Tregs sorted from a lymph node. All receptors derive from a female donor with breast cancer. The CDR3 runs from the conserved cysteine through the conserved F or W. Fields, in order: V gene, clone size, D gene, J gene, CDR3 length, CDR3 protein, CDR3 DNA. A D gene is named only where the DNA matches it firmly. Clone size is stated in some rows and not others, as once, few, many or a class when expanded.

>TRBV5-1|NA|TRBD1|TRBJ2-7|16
CAGSPGDRGRDNEQYF
TGCGCCGGCAGCCCAGGGGACAGGGGGCGCGACAACGAGCAGTACTTC
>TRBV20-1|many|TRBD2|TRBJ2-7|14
CRVGVSGSPDEQYF
TGCAGGGTCGGGGTAAGCGGGAGTCCAGACGAGCAGTACTTC
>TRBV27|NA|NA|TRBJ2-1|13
CASRGGAYNEQFF
TGTGCCAGCAGGGGGGGCGCCTACAATGAGCAGTTCTTC
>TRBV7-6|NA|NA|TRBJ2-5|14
CTSSLRPLGETQYF
TGTACCAGCAGCTTAAGGCCCCTGGGGGAGACCCAGTACTTC
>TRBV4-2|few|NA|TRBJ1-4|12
CASSQDGEKLFF
TGTGCCAGCAGCCAAGATGGGGAAAAACTGTTTTTT
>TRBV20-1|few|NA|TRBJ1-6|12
CSALTFNSPLHF
TGCAGTGCTTTGACATTTAATTCACCCCTCCACTTT
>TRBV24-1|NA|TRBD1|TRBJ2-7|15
CATSDAGQGLDEQYF
TGTGCCACCAGTGACGCGGGACAGGGTCTCGACGAGCAGTACTTC
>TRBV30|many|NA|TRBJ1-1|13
CAWSVLDGTEAFF
TGTGCCTGGAGTGTACTCGATGGGACTGAAGCTTTCTTT
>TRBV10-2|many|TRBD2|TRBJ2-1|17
CASSDITSGVSYNEQFF
TGCGCCAGCAGTGACATCACTAGCGGGGTTTCCTACAATGAGCAGTTCTTC
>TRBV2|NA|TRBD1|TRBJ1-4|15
CASSGRGTGREKLFF
TGTGCCAGCAGTGGACGAGGGACAGGGCGCGAAAAACTGTTTTTT
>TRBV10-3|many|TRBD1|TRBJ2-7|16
CAISDPGTGFFHEQYF
TGTGCCATCAGTGACCCCGGGACAGGGTTTTTCCACGAGCAGTACTTC
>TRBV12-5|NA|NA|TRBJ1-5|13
CASGLDINQPQHF
TGTGCTAGTGGTTTGGACATCAATCAGCCCCAGCATTTT
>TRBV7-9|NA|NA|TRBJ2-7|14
CTSSHPLSGYEQYF
TGTACCAGCAGCCACCCCCTCAGCGGCTACGAGCAGTACTTC
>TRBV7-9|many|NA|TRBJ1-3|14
CASSLVPSGNTIYF
TGTGCCAGCAGCTTAGTCCCTTCAGGAAACACCATATATTTT
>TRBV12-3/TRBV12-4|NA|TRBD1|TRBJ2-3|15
CASRRTGGALDTQYF
TGTGCCAGCAGGCGGACAGGGGGCGCGTTGGATACGCAGTATTTT
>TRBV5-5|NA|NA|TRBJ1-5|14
CASSSLGSNQPQHF
TGTGCCAGCAGCTCGCTGGGCTCTAATCAGCCCCAGCATTTT
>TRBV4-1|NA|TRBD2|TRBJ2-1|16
CASSSTSGIRDNEQFF
TGCGCCAGCAGCTCAACTAGCGGGATAAGGGACAATGAGCAGTTCTTC
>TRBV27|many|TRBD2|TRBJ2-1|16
CASSLRGTSGRAEQFF
TGTGCCAGCAGTTTACGGGGGACTAGCGGGAGGGCTGAGCAGTTCTTC
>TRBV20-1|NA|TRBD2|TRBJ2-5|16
CSARPSGRITQETQYF
TGCAGTGCTAGACCTAGCGGGAGGATAACGCAAGAGACCCAGTACTTC
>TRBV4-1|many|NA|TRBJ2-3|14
CASSQDWTGFTQYF
TGCGCCAGCAGCCAAGATTGGACCGGGTTCACGCAGTATTTT
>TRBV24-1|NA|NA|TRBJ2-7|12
CATSLDSYEQYF
TGTGCCACCTCTCTAGACTCCTACGAGCAGTACTTC
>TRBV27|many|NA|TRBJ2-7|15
CASSPSGPHPYEQYF
TGTGCCAGCAGTCCCTCGGGCCCCCACCCCTACGAGCAGTACTTC
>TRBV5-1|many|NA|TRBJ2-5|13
CASFGDTQETQYF
TGCGCCAGCTTTGGTGATACCCAAGAGACCCAGTACTTC
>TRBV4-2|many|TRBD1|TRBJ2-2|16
CASSQEGQGHTGELFF
TGTGCCAGCAGCCAAGAGGGACAGGGGCACACCGGGGAGCTGTTTTTT
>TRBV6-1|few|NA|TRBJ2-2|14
CASSGPVGTGELFF
TGTGCCAGCAGTGGGCCAGTAGGCACCGGGGAGCTGTTTTTT
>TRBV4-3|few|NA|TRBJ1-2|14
CASSQGSLDYGYTF
TGCGCCAGCAGCCAAGGATCCTTAGACTATGGCTACACCTTC
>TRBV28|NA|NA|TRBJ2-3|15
CASSLPGTDTDTQYF
TGTGCCAGCAGTTTACCGGGGACTGACACAGATACGCAGTATTTT
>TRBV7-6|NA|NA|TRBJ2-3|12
CASSLALDTQYF
TGTGCCAGCAGCTTAGCCCTAGATACGCAGTATTTT
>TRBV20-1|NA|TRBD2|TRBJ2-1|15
CSARGSAGGNNEQFF
TGCAGTGCTAGAGGGAGTGCGGGAGGAAACAATGAGCAGTTCTTC
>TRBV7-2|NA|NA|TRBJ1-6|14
CASSRPRNNSPLHF
TGTGCCAGCAGCCGGCCCCGCAATAATTCACCCCTCCACTTT
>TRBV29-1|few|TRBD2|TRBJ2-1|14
CSVSGTSGSNEQFF
TGCAGCGTTTCTGGGACTAGCGGGAGCAATGAGCAGTTCTTC
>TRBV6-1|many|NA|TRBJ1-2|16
CASSQMPGTFNYGYTF
TGTGCCAGCAGTCAGATGCCGGGGACGTTTAACTATGGCTACACCTTC
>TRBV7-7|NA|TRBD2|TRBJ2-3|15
CASSPYRGLADTQYF
TGTGCCAGCAGCCCCTACCGCGGACTAGCTGATACGCAGTATTTT
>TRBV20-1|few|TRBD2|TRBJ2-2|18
CSARDLSTSGRYTGELFF
TGCAGTGCTAGAGACCTCAGCACTAGCGGGAGATACACCGGGGAGCTGTTTTTT
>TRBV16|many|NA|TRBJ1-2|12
CASSLSNYGYTF
TGTGCCAGCAGCCTCTCAAACTATGGCTACACCTTC
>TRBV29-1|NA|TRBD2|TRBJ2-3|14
CSVQGLAPTDTQYF
TGCAGCGTTCAGGGACTAGCGCCCACAGATACGCAGTATTTT
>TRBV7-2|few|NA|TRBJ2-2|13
CASSRQGHGELFF
TGTGCCAGCAGCCGCCAGGGGCACGGGGAGCTGTTTTTT
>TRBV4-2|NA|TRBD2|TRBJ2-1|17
CPSSPGLAGFSYNEQFF
TGTCCCAGCAGCCCAGGACTAGCGGGGTTCTCCTACAATGAGCAGTTCTTC
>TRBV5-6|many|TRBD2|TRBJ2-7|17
CASSPGLAGIAGYEQYF
TGTGCCAGCAGCCCGGGACTAGCGGGAATCGCGGGCTACGAGCAGTACTTC
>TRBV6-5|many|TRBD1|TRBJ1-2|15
CASSYRRTGNYGYTF
TGTGCCAGCAGTTATCGCCGGACAGGGAACTATGGCTACACCTTC
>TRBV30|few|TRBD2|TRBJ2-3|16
CAWSVGAGGVTDTQYF
TGTGCCTGGAGTGTTGGAGCGGGAGGCGTGACAGATACGCAGTATTTT
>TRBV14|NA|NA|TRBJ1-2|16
CASSQDQRQINYGYTF
TGTGCCAGCAGCCAAGATCAACGGCAGATTAACTATGGCTACACCTTC
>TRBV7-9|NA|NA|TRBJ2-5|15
CASSSIQGLVETQYF
TGTGCCAGCAGCTCGATCCAGGGGTTGGTGGAGACCCAGTACTTC
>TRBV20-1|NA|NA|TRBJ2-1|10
CSALYNEQFF
TGCAGTGCCCTTTACAATGAGCAGTTCTTC
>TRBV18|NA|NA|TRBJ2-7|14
CASSPIGRGYEQYF
TGTGCCAGCTCACCAATAGGCAGGGGCTACGAGCAGTACTTC
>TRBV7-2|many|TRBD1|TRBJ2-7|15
CASSLAGTGTYEQYF
TGTGCCAGCAGCTTAGCGGGGACAGGGACGTACGAGCAGTACTTC
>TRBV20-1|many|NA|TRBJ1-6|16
CSARRGTGNYNSPLHF
TGCAGTGCTCGTCGCGGAACAGGGAATTATAATTCACCCCTCCACTTT
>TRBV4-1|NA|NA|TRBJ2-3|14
CANSKDPGADTQYF
TGCGCCAACAGCAAAGATCCGGGCGCAGATACGCAGTATTTT
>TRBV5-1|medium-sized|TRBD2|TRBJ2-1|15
CASSPGLAAYNEQFF
TGCGCCAGCAGCCCAGGACTAGCGGCCTACAATGAGCAGTTCTTC
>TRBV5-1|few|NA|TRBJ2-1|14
CASSFLTLTNEQFF
TGCGCCAGCAGCTTCTTGACTCTAACTAATGAGCAGTTCTTC
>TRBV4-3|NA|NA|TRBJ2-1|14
CASSLIEKYNEQFF
TGCGCCAGCAGCCTCATTGAGAAGTACAATGAGCAGTTCTTC
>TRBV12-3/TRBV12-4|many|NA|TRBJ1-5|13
CASSPGRGQPQHF
TGTGCCAGCAGTCCGGGCAGGGGACAGCCCCAGCATTTT
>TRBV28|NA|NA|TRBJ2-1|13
CASSEHTSNEQFF
TGTGCCAGCAGTGAGCACACTAGCAATGAGCAGTTCTTC
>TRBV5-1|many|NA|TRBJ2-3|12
CASKRSADTQYF
TGCGCCAGCAAGAGGTCGGCAGATACGCAGTATTTT